The TCR beta chain under discussion was sequenced for a study of T cell responses to AZD1222 COVID-19 vaccine. Generated by immunoSEQ multiplex PCR, the TCRdb table keeps only in-frame clones and is missing some. The repertoire holds roughly 99,000 clones, with about 89% as singletons. The CDR3 totals 15 residues. Germline loops: CDR1 MNHEY, CDR2 SVGEGT. V lost 5 bases and J lost 6, with 17 bases in between. Details on this clone: Its target is unknown.

Study-wide results and limits: The repertoires were collected only after the peak T cell response.

The TCR originated in an adult who received the AZD1222 COVID-19 vaccine. This material consisted of peripheral blood, taken 28 days after the second AZD1222 dose. The chain recombines TRBV6-2 or TRBV6-3 with TRBJ1-5, with D perhaps matching TRBD1 (5 bases). CDR3 region: CASSPPLGDGQPQHF. CDR3 in DNA: TGTGCCAGCAGTCCCCCGTTGGGGGACGGTCAGCCCCAGCATTTT.